The rows below give T cell receptor beta chains drawn from one sample of a study of early T cells in non-severe SARS-CoV-2 infection. One entry per CDR3 protein results from TCRdb running MiXCR on the 5' RACE reads. The sample lists tens of thousands of distinct CDR3 sequences, about 13% occurring once. Sequenced: whole blood. Source of these receptors: an adult who was a healthcare worker with PCR-confirmed SARS-CoV-2 infection or an uninfected control (not recorded which). CDR3s include the opening cysteine and the closing phenylalanine or tryptophan.

J,V,CDR3
TRBJ2-5,TRBV29-1,CSVVSLETQYF
TRBJ2-7,TRBV9,CASSFRTGSAYEQYF
TRBJ2-1,TRBV2,CASSGLAGAYNEQFF
TRBJ1-6,TRBV16,CASSQSSRSPLHF
TRBJ2-2,TRBV7-3,CASSLQRPRTAGELFF
TRBJ2-7,TRBV11-2,CASSFIYLRQGTYEQYF
TRBJ2-1,TRBV20-1,CSARSLTRESSSNEQFF
TRBJ1-2,TRBV5-4,CASSLRDRFSGYTF
TRBJ2-1,TRBV7-8,CASSLSRGAVYNEQFF
TRBJ2-7,TRBV12-3/TRBV12-4,CASSWAPPTAVQYF
TRBJ2-7,TRBV29-1,CSVPGGGDSYEQYF
TRBJ2-3,TRBV30,CAWSVRSTDTQYF
TRBJ2-6,TRBV30,CASRDIGANVLTF
TRBJ2-3,TRBV5-1,CASSPEVPGTYTDTQYF
TRBJ1-4,TRBV27,CASSLIYRGRTNEKLFF
TRBJ2-1,TRBV6-5,CASSSPRGGAGNEQFF
TRBJ2-1,TRBV29-1,CSVELSRGRENYNEQFF
TRBJ2-1,TRBV20-1,CSARLGGHEQFF
TRBJ2-3,TRBV18,CASQEADTQYF
TRBJ2-7,TRBV5-1,CASSRGAKNYEQYF
TRBJ1-6,TRBV10-3,CAISDGQSSYNSPLHF
TRBJ2-6,TRBV9,CASSDSLFGGSGANVLTF
TRBJ2-1,TRBV19,CASSTGSGGYNEQFF
TRBJ2-1,TRBV25-1,CASSERASGRGEQFF
TRBJ1-3,TRBV7-2,CASSYHPGRNWGNTIYF
TRBJ1-1,TRBV28,CASSARQNRVF
TRBJ2-7,TRBV30,CAWSGDSHEQYF
TRBJ2-1,TRBV27,CASSFSGALDEQFF
TRBJ1-1,TRBV20-1,CSASRQVVEAFF
TRBJ2-3,TRBV2,CAHGGQGANTQYF
TRBJ2-5,TRBV6-5,CASSSPGQGLETQYF
TRBJ2-1,TRBV5-1,CASSSPLGQLYNEQFF
TRBJ1-2,TRBV3-1,CASSQLTGNYGYTF
TRBJ2-6,TRBV28,CASSLPGANVLTF
TRBJ1-1,TRBV29-1,CRVTPTGQTYEAFF